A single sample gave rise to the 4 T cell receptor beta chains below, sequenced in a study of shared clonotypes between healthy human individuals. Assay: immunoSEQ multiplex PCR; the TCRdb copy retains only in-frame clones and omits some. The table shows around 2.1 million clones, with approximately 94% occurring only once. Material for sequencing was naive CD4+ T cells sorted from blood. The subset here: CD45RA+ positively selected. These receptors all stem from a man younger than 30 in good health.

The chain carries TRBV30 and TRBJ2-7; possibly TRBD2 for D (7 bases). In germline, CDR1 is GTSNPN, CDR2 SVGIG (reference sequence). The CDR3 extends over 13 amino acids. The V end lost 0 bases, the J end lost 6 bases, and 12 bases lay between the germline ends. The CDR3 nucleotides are TGTGCCTGGAGTGTAAGAAGGGGGGGCGAGCAGTACTTC. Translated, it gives CAWSVRRGGEQYF.

CDR3 bases: TGTGCCAGCAGCCGCGGACTCCTCAGCTACAATGAGCAGTTCTTC. Its translation: CASSRGLLSYNEQFF. The J gene is TRBJ2-1, the V gene TRBV6-5; TRBD2 might be the D (5 bases). Looked up from germline, CDR1 is MNHEY and CDR2 is SVGAGI. The V gene lost 6 bases and the J gene lost 3 bases, with 15 bases spanning the gap. The CDR3 runs 15 residues.

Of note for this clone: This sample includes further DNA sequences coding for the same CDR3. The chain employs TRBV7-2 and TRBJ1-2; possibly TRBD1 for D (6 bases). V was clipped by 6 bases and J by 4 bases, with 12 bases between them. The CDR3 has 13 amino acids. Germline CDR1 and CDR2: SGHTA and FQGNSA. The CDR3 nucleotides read TGTGCCAGCAGTTTGGGGGGCCTCTATGGCTACACCTTC. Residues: CASSLGGLYGYTF.

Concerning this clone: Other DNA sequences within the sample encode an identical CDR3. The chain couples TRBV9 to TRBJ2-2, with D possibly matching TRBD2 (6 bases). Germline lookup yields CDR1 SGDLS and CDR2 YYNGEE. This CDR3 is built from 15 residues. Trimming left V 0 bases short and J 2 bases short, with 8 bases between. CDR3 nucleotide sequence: TGTGCCAGCAGCGTAGCCGGGGGAAACACCGGGGAGCTGTTTTTT. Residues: CASSVAGGNTGELFF.